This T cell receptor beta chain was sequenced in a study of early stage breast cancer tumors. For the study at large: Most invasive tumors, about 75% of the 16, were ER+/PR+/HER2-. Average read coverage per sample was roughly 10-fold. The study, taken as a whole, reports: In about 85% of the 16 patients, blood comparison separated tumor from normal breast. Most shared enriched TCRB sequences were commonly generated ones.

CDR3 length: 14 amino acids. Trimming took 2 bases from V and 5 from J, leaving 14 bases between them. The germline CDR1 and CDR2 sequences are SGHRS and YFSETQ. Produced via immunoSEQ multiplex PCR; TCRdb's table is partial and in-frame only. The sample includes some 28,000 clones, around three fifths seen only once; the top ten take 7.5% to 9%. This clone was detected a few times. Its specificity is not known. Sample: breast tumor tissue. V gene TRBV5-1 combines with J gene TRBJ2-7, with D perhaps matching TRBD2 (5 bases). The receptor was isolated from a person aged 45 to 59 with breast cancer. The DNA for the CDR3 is TGCGCCAGCAGCTTCCAGGTCCTGGAGGACGAGCAGTACTTC. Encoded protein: CASSFQVLEDEQYF.